This is a list of T cell receptor beta chains from one sample in a study of T cells in Graves' hyperthyroidism and ophthalmopathy. TCRdb redid the calling of the multiplex PCR reads with MiXCR, one entry per CDR3 protein. The repertoire holds fewer than 450,000 distinct CDR3 sequences, with around 15% as singletons. Sequenced: blood. These receptors all come from a woman aged 55-69 years with Graves' ophthalmopathy. CDR3s include the opening cysteine and the closing phenylalanine or tryptophan.

v_gene	j_gene	CDR3aa
TRBV6-6	TRBJ2-3	CASSYTQGDTQYF
TRBV15	TRBJ2-2	CATSRGDAGTGELFF
TRBV20-1	TRBJ2-1	CSTRLAGGVNEQFF
TRBV18	TRBJ2-3	CASSPGSSTDTQYF
TRBV28	TRBJ2-3	CASSRQRSVTDTQYF
TRBV12-3/TRBV12-4	TRBJ2-7	CVSSAIAGAGYEQYF
TRBV3-1	TRBJ2-7	CASSRDSGYEQYF
TRBV12-3/TRBV12-4	TRBJ1-5	CASSPLGIRSNQPQHF
TRBV5-1	TRBJ2-5	CASSWTSGYTQETQYF
TRBV7-6	TRBJ2-5	CASSFGLAGQQETQYF
TRBV27	TRBJ2-1	CASSAREGHEQFF
TRBV7-9	TRBJ2-1	CASSSIPGQGKNEQFF
TRBV28	TRBJ2-2	CASSSTPRQGPGELFF
TRBV24-1	TRBJ2-1	CATSDSISGTNNEQFF
TRBV11-2	TRBJ1-1	CASSLDRTEAFF
TRBV6-2/TRBV6-3	TRBJ1-5	CASSAGIHQPQHF
TRBV3-1	TRBJ2-7	CASSQGYVEQYF
TRBV7-8	TRBJ2-7	CASRSLQGNSYEQYF
TRBV5-1	TRBJ2-1	CASSLGQLNEQFF
TRBV20-1	TRBJ2-2	CSAGYSANTGELFF
TRBV9	TRBJ1-1	CASSVTGRKNTEAFF
TRBV6-1	TRBJ1-5	CASSAEDEGNQPQHF
TRBV29-1	TRBJ2-2	CSVIRAPNTGELFF
TRBV5-8	TRBJ1-5	CASSLAPYQPQHF
TRBV28	TRBJ1-5	CASSWGQYSNQPQHF
TRBV3-1	TRBJ1-2	CASSQRAGYTF
TRBV28	TRBJ1-2	CASSLPRQGFVGYTF
TRBV2	TRBJ2-3	CASRGLAGHSSTDTQYF
TRBV2	TRBJ2-1	CASSTRRSASYNEQFF
TRBV29-1	TRBJ2-7	CSVSGTSGYEQYF
TRBV6-1	TRBJ1-1	CASSMHRTEAFF
TRBV3-1	TRBJ2-7	CASSHDRDYEQYF
TRBV18	TRBJ2-7	CASSPSQGDYEQYF